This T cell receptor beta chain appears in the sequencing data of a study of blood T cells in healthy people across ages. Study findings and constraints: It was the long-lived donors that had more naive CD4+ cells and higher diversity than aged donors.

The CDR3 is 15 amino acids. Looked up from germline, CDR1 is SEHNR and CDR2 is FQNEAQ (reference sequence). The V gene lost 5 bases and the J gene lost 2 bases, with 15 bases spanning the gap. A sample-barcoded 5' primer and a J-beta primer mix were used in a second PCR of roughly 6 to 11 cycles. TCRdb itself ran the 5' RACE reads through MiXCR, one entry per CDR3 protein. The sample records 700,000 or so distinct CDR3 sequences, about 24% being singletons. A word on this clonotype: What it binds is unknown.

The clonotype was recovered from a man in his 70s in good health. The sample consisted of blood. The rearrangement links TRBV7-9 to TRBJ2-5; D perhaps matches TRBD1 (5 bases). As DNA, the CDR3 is TGTGCCAGCAGCGCAGGGAACTCAATACAAGAGACCCAGTACTTC. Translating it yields CASSAGNSIQETQYF.